Below, one T cell receptor (beta chain) is given with its context. Its antigen is currently not known. Within one base of it there is no much larger clone, and no base qualities were kept. For sequencing of the TCRbeta CDR3 region, genomic DNA was extracted from the sorted cells. The immunoSEQ Assay was used to sequence the TCRbeta CDR3 regions. Here the immuneACCESS table is served through TCRdb, limited to in-frame sequences with V and J called. Missing clones are a known gap in these copies; in checked studies unresolved V genes cover under half, and the rest lacks a known reason. For this sample there are some 44,000 clones; more than 70% appear just once. The leading ten clones occupy 21% of the sample. The trial excluded patients who had a history of autoimmune disease or were on systemic immunosuppression. Peripheral blood for TCR sequencing was collected from all dose cohorts at baseline, on cycle 4 day 1, and on cycle 7 day 1. The samples were taken from a phase I, first-in-human, multicenter, open-label dose-escalation trial of ivuxolimab. Adults with locally advanced or metastatic melanoma, renal cell carcinoma, hepatocellular carcinoma or head and neck squamous cell carcinoma were enrolled in the trial. Before TCR sequencing, CD4+ and CD8+ T cells were separately sorted from peripheral blood.

This sample was taken from a study of OX40 agonist ivuxolimab in advanced cancers. Describing the broader study: Ivuxolimab was an agonistic, fully human IgG2 monoclonal antibody directed against OX40 (CD134), a costimulatory receptor. The monotherapy dose-escalation portion (N of about 50 patients) of the phase I ivuxolimab trial is reported in the paper. The point of sequencing TCRbeta in the periphery was to test whether ivuxolimab changed TCR sequence diversity and drove clonal T-cell expansion. Intravenous ivuxolimab was administered to patients every 2 weeks at six dose levels: 0.01, 0.1, 0.3, 1.5, 3 and 10 mg/kg. Of the 50 to 55 patients in dose escalation, 19 had hepatocellular carcinoma, about 15 had melanoma, 9 had renal cell carcinoma and 9 had head and neck cancer. Partial responses occurred in three dose-escalation patients, of whom one had hepatocellular carcinoma and two had cutaneous melanoma. In the dose-escalation cohort, 65% to 90% of patients were male, and the mean age was approximately 55 years, with a range of about 23 to 90. Prior anti-PD-1, anti-PD-L1 or anti-CTLA-4 therapy was permitted, and less than 45% of dose-escalation patients had received checkpoint inhibitors. On the study overall, not on this receptor specifically: At doses from 0.1 to 3.0 mg/kg, clonal expansion was seen in both CD4+ and CD8+ blood T cells between baseline and week 6. Low levels of normalized T-cell clonal expansion were also shown by some nonresponding patients. After ivuxolimab, CD8+ T cells had more expanded clones than CD4+ T cells on average. Partial responders in the 0.1-3.0 mg/kg groups had among the lowest normalized peripheral clonal expansion, especially among CD8+ T cells. The antigen specificity of the clonally expanded peripheral T cells was not determined.

From the cysteine through the phenylalanine, the CDR3 covers 13 amino acids. Only the CDR3 DNA is retained, 39 bases long and in frame from the first base. CDR1 and CDR2 (SGDLS, YYNGEE) derive from the germline V gene. The germline ends are 4 bases apart after V is trimmed by 0 bases and J by 2 bases. The sample consisted of CD4+ or CD8+ T cells sorted from blood, taken in a trial of the OX40 agonist ivuxolimab. The rearrangement combines TRBV9 with TRBJ2-3; the D gene cannot be resolved reliably. The clonotype originates from an adult with an advanced solid tumor such as melanoma, head and neck, liver or kidney cancer. The CDR3 loop reads CASSVVTTDTQYF. The base sequence is TGTGCCAGCAGCGTAGTGACCACAGATACGCAGTATTTT.